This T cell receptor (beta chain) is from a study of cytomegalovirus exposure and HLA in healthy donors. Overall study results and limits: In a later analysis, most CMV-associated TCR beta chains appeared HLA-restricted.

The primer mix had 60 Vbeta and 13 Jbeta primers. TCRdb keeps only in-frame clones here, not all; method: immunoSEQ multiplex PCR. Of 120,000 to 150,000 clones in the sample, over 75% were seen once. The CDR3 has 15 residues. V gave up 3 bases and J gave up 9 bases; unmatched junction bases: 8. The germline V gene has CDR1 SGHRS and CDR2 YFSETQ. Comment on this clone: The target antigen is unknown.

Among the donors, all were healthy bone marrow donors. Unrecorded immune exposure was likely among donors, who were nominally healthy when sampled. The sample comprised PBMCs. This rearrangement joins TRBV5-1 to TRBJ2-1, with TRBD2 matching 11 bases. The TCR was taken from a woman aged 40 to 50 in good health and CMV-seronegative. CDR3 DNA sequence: TGCGCCAGCAGCTCCACTAGCGGGAGCAGAGTTGAGCAGTTCTTC. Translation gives CASSSTSGSRVEQFF. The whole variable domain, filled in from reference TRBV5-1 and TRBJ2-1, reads KAGVTQTPRYLIKTRGQQVTLSCSPISGHRSVSWYQQTPGQGLQFLFEYFSETQRNKGNFPGRFSGRQFSNSRSEMNVSTLELGDSALYLCASSSTSGSRVEQFFGPGTRLTVL.